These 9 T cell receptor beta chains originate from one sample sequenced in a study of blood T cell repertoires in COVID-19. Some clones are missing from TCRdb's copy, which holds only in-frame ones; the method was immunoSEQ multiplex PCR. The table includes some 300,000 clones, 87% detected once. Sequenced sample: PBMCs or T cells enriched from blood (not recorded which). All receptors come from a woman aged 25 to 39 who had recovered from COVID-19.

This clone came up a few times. CDR3 in DNA: TGTGCCAGCAGCTTTGGGACAGGGGATGGCTACACCTTC. Protein: CASSFGTGDGYTF. This chain joins TRBV7-9 and TRBJ1-2; 10 bases are shared with TRBD1. Germline CDR1 and CDR2: SEHNR and FQNEAQ (reference sequence). The CDR3 contains 13 residues. V shed 3 bases, J shed 6 bases, and the junction held 1 base outside the gene matches.

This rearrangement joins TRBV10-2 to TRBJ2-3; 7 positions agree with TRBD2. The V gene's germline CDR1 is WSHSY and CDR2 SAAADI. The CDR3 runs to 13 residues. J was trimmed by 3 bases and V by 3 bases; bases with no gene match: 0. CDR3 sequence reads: CASSELATDTQYF. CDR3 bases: TGCGCCAGCAGTGAACTAGCGACAGATACGCAGTATTTT.

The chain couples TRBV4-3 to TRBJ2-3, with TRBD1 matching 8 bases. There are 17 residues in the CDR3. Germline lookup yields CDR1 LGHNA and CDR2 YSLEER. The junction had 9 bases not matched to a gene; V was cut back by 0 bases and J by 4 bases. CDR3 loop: CASSQDRIGTGADTQYF. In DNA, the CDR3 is TGCGCCAGCAGCCAAGATCGAATCGGGACAGGAGCAGATACGCAGTATTTT.

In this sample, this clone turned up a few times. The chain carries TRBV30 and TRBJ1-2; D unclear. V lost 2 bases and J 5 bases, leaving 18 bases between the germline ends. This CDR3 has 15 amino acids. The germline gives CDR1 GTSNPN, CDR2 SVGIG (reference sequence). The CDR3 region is CAWSLTGRLSYGYTF. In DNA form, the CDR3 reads TGTGCCTGGAGTCTGACGGGGAGACTAAGTTATGGCTACACCTTC.

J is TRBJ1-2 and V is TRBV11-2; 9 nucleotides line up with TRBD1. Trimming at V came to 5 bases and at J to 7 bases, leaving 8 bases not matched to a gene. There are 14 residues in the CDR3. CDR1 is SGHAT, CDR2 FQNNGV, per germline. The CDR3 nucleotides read TGTGCCAGCAGCCTCCTCGACAGGGGGTCTGGCTACACCTTC. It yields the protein CASSLLDRGSGYTF.

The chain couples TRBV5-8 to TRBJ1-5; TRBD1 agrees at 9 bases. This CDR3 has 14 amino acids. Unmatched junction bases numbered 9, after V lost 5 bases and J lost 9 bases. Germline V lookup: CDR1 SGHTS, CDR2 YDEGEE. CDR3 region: CASRLTGGNGPQHF. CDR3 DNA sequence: TGTGCCAGCAGGTTGACAGGGGGAAATGGGCCCCAGCATTTT.

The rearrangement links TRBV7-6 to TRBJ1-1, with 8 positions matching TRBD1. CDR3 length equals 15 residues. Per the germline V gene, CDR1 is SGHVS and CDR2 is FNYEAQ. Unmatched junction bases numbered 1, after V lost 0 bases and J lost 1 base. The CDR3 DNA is TGTGCCAGCAGCTTAGCACAGGGGGGGAACACTGAAGCTTTCTTT. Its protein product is CASSLAQGGNTEAFF. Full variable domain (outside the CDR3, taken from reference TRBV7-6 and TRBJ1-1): GAGVSQSPRYKVTKRGQDVALRCDPISGHVSLYWYRQALGQGPEFLTYFNYEAQQDKSGLPNDRFSAERPEGSISTLTIQRTEQRDSAMYRCASSLAQGGNTEAFFGQGTRLTVV.

For the CDR3, the DNA is TGTGCCAGCCACCGGGACAGGGGTTTAGCGGGAGCCGGGGAGCTGTTTTTT. This encodes CASHRDRGLAGAGELFF. V usage is TRBV19 and J usage is TRBJ2-2, with D possibly TRBD1 on 10 matching bases. V dropped 9 bases and J dropped 6 bases, with 26 bases sitting between them. The CDR3 loop spans 17 amino acids. Germline CDR1 is LNHDA and CDR2 is SQIVND (reference sequence).

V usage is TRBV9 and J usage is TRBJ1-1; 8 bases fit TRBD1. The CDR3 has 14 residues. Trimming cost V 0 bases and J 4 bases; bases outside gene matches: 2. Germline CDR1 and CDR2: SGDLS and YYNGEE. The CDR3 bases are TGTGCCAGCAGCGTAGACCAGGGGGCCACTGAAGCTTTCTTT. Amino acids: CASSVDQGATEAFF.